Below, 8 T cell receptor beta chains from the same sample are listed, as sequenced in a study of shared clonotypes between healthy human individuals (dated by TCRdb to about 2020). Libraries were prepared through the immunoSEQ multiplex PCR assay. Not all clones reach the TCRdb copy of this immuneACCESS table, which keeps in-frame sequences only. Checked studies attribute under half of the gap to unresolved V genes and leave the rest unexplained. For this sample the table gives more than 2 million clones, of which 85% to 95% were detected only once. 0.1% to 0.15% of the sample is held by the ten biggest clonotypes. Sequencing was performed on naive CD4+ T cells sorted from blood. Reading the label with the study, this specimen's cell subset or site is: CD45RA+ positively selected. These receptors all come from a young man in good health.

The J gene is TRBJ1-2, the V gene TRBV5-6, with D possibly TRBD1 on 6 matching bases. V lost 0 bases and J lost 7, with 16 bases in between. This CDR3 comprises 15 residues. Per germline, CDR1 SGHDT and CDR2 YYEEEE. The DNA of the CDR3 is TGTGCCAGCAGCTTGGCCCTCCAGGGGCTCGGTGGCTACACCTTC. Translating it yields CASSLALQGLGGYTF.

The chain recombines TRBV7-2 with TRBJ2-1; weak D call: TRBD1 (5 bases). Trimming pared 2 bases from V and 1 base from J, leaving 15 bases between. This CDR3 spans 17 amino acids. The germline V gene has CDR1 SGHTA and CDR2 FQGNSA. The CDR3 loop reads CASSLTSRQWSYNEQFF. For the CDR3, the DNA is TGTGCCAGCAGCTTAACATCACGACAGTGGTCCTACAATGAGCAGTTCTTC.

CDR3 nucleotide sequence: TGTGCCAGCAGTAGACAGGGGGGAAACTATGGCTACACCTTC. Its protein product is CASSRQGGNYGYTF. The rearrangement uses TRBV27 and TRBJ1-2, with 9 bases aligning to TRBD1. CDR3 size: 14 residues. Trimming at V came to 5 bases and at J to 2 bases, leaving 3 bases not matched to a gene. The germline V gene has CDR1 MNHEY and CDR2 SMNVEV (reference sequence).

This chain uses TRBV19 with TRBJ1-1; 8 bases align to TRBD1. The trim removed 5 bases at V and 4 bases at J, leaving 3 bases unmatched. CDR1 is LNHDA, CDR2 SQIVND, per germline (reference sequence). This CDR3 is 13 amino acids long. The CDR3 DNA sequence: TGTGCCAGTAGTCCGCAGGGGGCCACTGAAGCTTTCTTT. Protein: CASSPQGATEAFF.

The CDR3, as DNA: TGTGCCACTTCTCGGGACACGTCTACAGATACGCAGTATTTT. As protein: CATSRDTSTDTQYF. The V call is TRBV2, the J call TRBJ2-3; the D gene is possibly TRBD1 (6 bases). CDR1 SNHLY and CDR2 FYNNEI come from the germline V gene. CDR3 length: 14 amino acids. The ends were cut back, 10 bases at V and 3 bases at J, with 17 bases in the middle.

As concerns this clone: Given a much more abundant clone one base away, this may be a read error. DNA of the CDR3: TGTGCCAGCAGCCAGGACAGCACAGATACGCAGTATTTT. Translating it yields CASSQDSTDTQYF. V and J are TRBV2 and TRBJ2-3; D unclear. Germline V lookup: CDR1 SNHLY, CDR2 FYNNEI. V was shortened by 6 bases and J by 0 bases, with 7 bases between the two germline ends. The CDR3 spans 13 residues.

The CDR3 DNA reads TGCGCCATTGGGCTGCGGGGGGGCTACACCTTC. Amino acids: CAIGLRGGYTF. The chain carries TRBV10-2 and TRBJ1-2, with a weak D call TRBD1 (5 bases). This CDR3 is 11 amino acids long. V shed 10 bases and J shed 8 bases, with 14 bases lying between them. Germline values: CDR1 WSHSY, CDR2 SAAADI.

The chain has TRBV6-1 and TRBJ2-1; no definite D call. The germline gives CDR1 MNHNS, CDR2 SASEGT. The CDR3 runs 12 residues. Trimming removed 7 bases at V and 7 bases at J, with 11 bases between. CDR3: CASTHRYNEQFF. In DNA, the CDR3 is TGTGCCAGCACTCATCGTTATAATGAGCAGTTCTTC.